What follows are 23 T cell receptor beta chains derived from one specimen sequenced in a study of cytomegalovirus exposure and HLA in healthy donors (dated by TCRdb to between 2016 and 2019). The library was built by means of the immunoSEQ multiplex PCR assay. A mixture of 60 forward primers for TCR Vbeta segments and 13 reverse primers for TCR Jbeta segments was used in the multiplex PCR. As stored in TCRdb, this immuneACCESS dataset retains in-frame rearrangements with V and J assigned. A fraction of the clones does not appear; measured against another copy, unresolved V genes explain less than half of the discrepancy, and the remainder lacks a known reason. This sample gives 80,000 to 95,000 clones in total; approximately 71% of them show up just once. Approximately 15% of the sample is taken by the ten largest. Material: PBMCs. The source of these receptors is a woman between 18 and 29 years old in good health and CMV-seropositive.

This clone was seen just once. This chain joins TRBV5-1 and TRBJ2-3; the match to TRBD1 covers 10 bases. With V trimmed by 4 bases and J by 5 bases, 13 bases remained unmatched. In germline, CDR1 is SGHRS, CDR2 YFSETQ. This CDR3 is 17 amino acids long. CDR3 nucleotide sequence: TGCGCCAGCAGCACCGGGGACAGGGGAACTCGGATAGATACGCAGTATTTT. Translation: CASSTGDRGTRIDTQYF.

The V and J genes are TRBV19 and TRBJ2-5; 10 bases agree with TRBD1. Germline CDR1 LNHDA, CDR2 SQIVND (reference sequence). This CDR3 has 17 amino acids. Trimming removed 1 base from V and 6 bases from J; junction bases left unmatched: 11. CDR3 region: CASSIAPVGTGVQTQYF. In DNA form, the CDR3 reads TGTGCCAGTAGTATAGCCCCCGTAGGGACAGGGGTGCAGACCCAGTACTTC.

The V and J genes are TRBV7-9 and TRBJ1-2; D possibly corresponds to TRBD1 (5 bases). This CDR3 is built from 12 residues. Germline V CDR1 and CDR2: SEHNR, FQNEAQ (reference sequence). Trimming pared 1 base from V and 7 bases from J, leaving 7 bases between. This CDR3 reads CASSLDTGGYTF. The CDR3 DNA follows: TGTGCCAGCAGCTTAGACACAGGTGGCTACACCTTC.

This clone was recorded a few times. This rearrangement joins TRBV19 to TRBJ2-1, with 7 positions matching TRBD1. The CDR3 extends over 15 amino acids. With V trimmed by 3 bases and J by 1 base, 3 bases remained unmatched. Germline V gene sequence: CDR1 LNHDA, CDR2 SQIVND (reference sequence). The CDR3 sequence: CASSIRQGSYNEQFF. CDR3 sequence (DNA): TGTGCCAGTAGTATCAGACAGGGTTCCTACAATGAGCAGTTCTTC.

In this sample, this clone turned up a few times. In DNA form, the CDR3 reads TGCGCCAGCAGCCAAGGGGTGACAGGGGGCGGAAACACCATATATTTT. Its protein is CASSQGVTGGGNTIYF. J is TRBJ1-3 and V is TRBV4-3; 10 bases align to TRBD1. V dropped 1 base and J dropped 4; count of bases not matched to a gene: 4. The germline V gene encodes CDR1 LGHNA and CDR2 YSLEER. CDR3 length equals 16 residues.

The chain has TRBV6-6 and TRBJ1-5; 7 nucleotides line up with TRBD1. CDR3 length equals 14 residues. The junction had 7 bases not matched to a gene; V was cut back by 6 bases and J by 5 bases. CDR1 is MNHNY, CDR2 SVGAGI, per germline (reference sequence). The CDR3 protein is CASSVTGAHQPQHF. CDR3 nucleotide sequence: TGTGCCAGCAGCGTAACAGGGGCGCATCAGCCCCAGCATTTT.

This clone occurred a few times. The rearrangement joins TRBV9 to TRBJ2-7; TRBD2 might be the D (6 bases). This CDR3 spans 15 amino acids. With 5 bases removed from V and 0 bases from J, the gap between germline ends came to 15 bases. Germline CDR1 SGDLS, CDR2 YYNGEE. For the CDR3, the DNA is TGTGCCAGCAGTGCGGGACGGAGCAGCTCCTACGAGCAGTACTTC. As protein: CASSAGRSSSYEQYF.

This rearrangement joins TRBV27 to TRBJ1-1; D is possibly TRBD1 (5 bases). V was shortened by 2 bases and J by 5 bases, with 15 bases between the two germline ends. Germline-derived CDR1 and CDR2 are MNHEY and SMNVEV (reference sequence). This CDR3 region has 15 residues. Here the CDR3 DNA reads TGTGCCAGCAGTTTAAGGTCAGGGTTTGGAACTGAAGCTTTCTTT. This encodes CASSLRSGFGTEAFF.

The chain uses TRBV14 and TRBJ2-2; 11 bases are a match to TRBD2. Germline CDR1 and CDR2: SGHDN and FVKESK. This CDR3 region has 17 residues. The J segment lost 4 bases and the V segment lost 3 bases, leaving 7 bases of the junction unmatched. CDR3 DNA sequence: TGTGCCAGCAGCCACCTAGCGGGGGGAAGTGGCACCGGGGAGCTGTTTTTT. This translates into CASSHLAGGSGTGELFF.

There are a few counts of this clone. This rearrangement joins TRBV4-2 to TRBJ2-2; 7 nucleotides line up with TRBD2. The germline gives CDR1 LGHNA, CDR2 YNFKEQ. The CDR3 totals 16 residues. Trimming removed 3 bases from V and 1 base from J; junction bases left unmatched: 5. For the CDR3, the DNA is TGTGCCAGCAGCCAGACCGGGACTATGAACACCGGGGAGCTGTTTTTT. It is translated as CASSQTGTMNTGELFF.

The CDR3 nucleotides are TGTGCCAGCAGCTTAAACGGAAAACGGGGAGGCACAGATACGCAGTATTTT. Its protein is CASSLNGKRGGTDTQYF. The rearrangement uses TRBV7-3 and TRBJ2-3; tentatively, D is TRBD2 (5 bases). CDR1 and CDR2 (germline): SGHTA, FQGTGA. V lost 1 base and J 1 base, leaving 15 bases between the germline ends. The CDR3 sequence is 17 residues long.

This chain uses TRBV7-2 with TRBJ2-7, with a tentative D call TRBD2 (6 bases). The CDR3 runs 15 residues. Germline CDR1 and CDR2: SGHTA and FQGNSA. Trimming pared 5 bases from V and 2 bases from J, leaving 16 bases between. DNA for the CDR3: TGTGCCAGCAGCCGTCGTGTGGGGGAGGCCTACGAGCAGTACTTC. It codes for CASSRRVGEAYEQYF.

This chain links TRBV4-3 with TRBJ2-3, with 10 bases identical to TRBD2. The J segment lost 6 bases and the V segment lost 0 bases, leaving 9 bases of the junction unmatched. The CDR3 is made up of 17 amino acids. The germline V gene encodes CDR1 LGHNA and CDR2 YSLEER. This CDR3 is CASSQDPTSGAPDTQYF. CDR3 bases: TGCGCCAGCAGCCAAGACCCCACTAGCGGGGCCCCCGATACGCAGTATTTT.

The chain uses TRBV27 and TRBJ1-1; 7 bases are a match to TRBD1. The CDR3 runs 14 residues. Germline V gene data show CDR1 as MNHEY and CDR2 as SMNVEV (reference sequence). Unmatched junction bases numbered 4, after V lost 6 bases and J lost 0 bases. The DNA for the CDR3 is TGTGCCAGCAGACAACAGGGGATGAACACTGAAGCTTTCTTT. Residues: CASRQQGMNTEAFF.

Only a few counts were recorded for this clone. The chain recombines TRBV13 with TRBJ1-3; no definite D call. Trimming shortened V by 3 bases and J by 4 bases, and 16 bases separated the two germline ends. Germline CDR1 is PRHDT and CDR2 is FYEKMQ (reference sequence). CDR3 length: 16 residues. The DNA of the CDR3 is TGTGCCAGCAGCTTCGAGGACTCCAACCCGGGAAACACCATATATTTT. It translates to CASSFEDSNPGNTIYF.

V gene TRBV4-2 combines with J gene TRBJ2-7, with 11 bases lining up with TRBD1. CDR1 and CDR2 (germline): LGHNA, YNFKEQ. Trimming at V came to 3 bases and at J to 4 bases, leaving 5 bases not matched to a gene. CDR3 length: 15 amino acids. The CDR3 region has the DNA TGTGCCAGCAGCCACCGGACAGGGGGCGTATACGAGCAGTACTTC. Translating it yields CASSHRTGGVYEQYF.

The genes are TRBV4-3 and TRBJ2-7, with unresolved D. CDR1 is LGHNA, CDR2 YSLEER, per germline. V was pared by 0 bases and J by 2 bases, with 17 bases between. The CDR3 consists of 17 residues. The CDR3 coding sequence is TGCGCCAGCAGCCAAGATCTAGGTCTTACTCAAGCCTACGAGCAGTACTTC. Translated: CASSQDLGLTQAYEQYF.

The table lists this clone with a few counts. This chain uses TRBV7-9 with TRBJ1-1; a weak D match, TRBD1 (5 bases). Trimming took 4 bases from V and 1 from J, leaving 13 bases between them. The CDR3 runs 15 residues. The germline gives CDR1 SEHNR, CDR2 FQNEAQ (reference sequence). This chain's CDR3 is CASSSHHGGNTEAFF. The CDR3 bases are TGTGCCAGCAGCTCACACCACGGGGGGAACACTGAAGCTTTCTTT.

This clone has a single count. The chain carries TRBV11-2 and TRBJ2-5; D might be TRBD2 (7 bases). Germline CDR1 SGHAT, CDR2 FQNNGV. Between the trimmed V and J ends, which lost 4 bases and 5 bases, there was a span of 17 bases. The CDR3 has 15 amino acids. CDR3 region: CASSYRGGGGETQYF. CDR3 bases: TGTGCCAGCAGCTACCGAGGGGGGGGCGGTGAGACCCAGTACTTC.

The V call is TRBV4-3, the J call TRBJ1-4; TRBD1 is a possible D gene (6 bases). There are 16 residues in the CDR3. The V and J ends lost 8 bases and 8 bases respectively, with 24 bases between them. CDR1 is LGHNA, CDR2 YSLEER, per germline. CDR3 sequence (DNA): TGCGCCAGCTCACTCGAACTCAGGGGAGGGTCGGAAAAACTGTTTTTT. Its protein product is CASSLELRGGSEKLFF.

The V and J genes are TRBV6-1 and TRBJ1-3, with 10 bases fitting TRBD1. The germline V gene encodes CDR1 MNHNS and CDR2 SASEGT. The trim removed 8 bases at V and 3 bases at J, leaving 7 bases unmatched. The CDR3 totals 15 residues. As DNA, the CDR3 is TGTGCCAGCCGTCGACAGGGGGCCTTTGGAAACACCATATATTTT. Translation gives CASRRQGAFGNTIYF.

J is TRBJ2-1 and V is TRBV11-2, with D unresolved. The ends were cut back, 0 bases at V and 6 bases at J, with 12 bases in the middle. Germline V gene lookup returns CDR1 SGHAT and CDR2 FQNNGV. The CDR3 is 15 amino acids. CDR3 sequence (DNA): TGTGCCAGCAGCTTAGAGGGTAGCTTTACCAATGAGCAGTTCTTC. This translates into CASSLEGSFTNEQFF.

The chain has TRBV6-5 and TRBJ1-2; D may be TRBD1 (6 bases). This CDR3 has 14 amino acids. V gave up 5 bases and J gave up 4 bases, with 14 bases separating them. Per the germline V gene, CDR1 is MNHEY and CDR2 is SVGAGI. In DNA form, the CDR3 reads TGTGCCAGCAGTCCCGGGGGGGCCCTCTATGGCTACACCTTC. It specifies CASSPGGALYGYTF.